The rows below give T cell receptor beta chains drawn from one sample of a study of T-cell memory formation after mild COVID-19. TCRdb analysed the 5' RACE reads with MiXCR anew, one entry per CDR3 protein. There are around 300,000 distinct CDR3 sequences in the sample; roughly 13% occur only once, and about 21% lies in the top ten. The specimen was PBMCs or a T cell subset sorted from them (not recorded which). All receptors come from a man aged 18 to 29 who had mild COVID-19 (a few samples of this study predate the infection). Cell type and time point are not known. Each CDR3 is given with its conserved first and last residue. A D gene is named only where the DNA matches it firmly. Only some rows state a clone size, as once, few, many or a class for expanded clones.

NA	TRBV7-9	NA	TRBJ2-2	CASSESSGELFF	TGTGCCAGCAGCGAATCAAGCGGGGAGCTGTTTTTT
many	TRBV12-3/TRBV12-4	NA	TRBJ2-7	CASSFGRQGANEQYF	TGTGCCAGCAGTTTCGGGCGGCAGGGTGCCAACGAGCAGTACTTC
few	TRBV4-1	NA	TRBJ1-2	CASSQEGRARYGYTF	TGCGCCAGCAGCCAAGAAGGCCGCGCGCGCTATGGCTACACCTTC
few	TRBV5-5	NA	TRBJ1-2	CASSWTEANYGYTF	TGTGCCAGCAGCTGGACCGAAGCTAACTATGGCTACACCTTC
NA	TRBV6-2/TRBV6-3	NA	TRBJ1-1	CASSYSTAPSQGNTEAFF	TGTGCCAGCAGTTACTCGACGGCGCCTAGTCAGGGAAATACTGAAGCTTTCTTT
NA	TRBV7-2	NA	TRBJ1-4	CASSLLGDGSEKLFF	TGTGCCAGCAGCCTACTAGGGGATGGGAGTGAAAAACTGTTTTTT
NA	TRBV5-1	TRBD2	TRBJ2-5	CASSPGDYLQETQYF	TGCGCCAGCAGCCCCGGGGACTATCTGCAAGAGACCCAGTACTTC
NA	TRBV10-3	TRBD2	TRBJ2-1	CAIRAGTTDQFF	TGTGCCATCAGAGCCGGGACTACCGATCAGTTCTTC
few	TRBV7-6	TRBD1	TRBJ1-1	CASSSRPGQGNTEAFF	TGTGCCAGCAGCTCCCGACCGGGACAGGGTAACACTGAAGCTTTCTTT
NA	TRBV12-3/TRBV12-4	TRBD2	TRBJ2-1	CASRTFGGGSYNEQFF	TGTGCCAGCAGGACCTTTGGCGGGGGCTCCTACAATGAGCAGTTCTTC
many	TRBV4-3	TRBD2	TRBJ2-1	CASSQDVGASGGPYNEQFF	TGCGCCAGCAGCCAAGATGTCGGGGCTAGCGGGGGGCCATACAATGAGCAGTTCTTC
many	TRBV5-1	TRBD1	TRBJ2-2	CASSLDRGWTGELFF	TGCGCCAGCAGCTTGGACAGGGGTTGGACCGGGGAGCTGTTTTTT
many	TRBV5-1	NA	TRBJ2-3	CASSPGYEVDTQYF	TGCGCCAGCAGCCCGGGGTATGAGGTCGATACGCAGTATTTT
NA	TRBV7-2	TRBD2	TRBJ2-3	CASSPGLAGGQDTQYF	TGTGCCAGCAGCCCGGGACTAGCGGGGGGGCAAGATACGCAGTATTTT
NA	TRBV7-2	TRBD2	TRBJ2-7	CASSSTRGAGIGYEQYF	TGTGCCAGCAGCTCCACGCGGGGGGCCGGTATTGGCTACGAGCAGTACTTC
NA	TRBV5-1	NA	TRBJ2-1	CASQMTALTSNEQFF	TGCGCCAGCCAAATGACAGCTCTTACTTCCAATGAGCAGTTCTTC
few	TRBV27	NA	TRBJ1-6	CASGGGNSPLHF	TGTGCCAGCGGCGGAGGTAATTCACCCCTCCACTTT
NA	TRBV20-1	TRBD1	TRBJ1-5	CSAATGNQPQHF	TGCAGTGCAGCGACAGGGAATCAGCCCCAGCATTTT
NA	TRBV5-8	TRBD2	TRBJ2-4	CASSVGLAGGLSGKNIQYF	TGTGCCAGCAGCGTCGGACTAGCGGGGGGGTTGTCAGGCAAAAACATTCAGTACTTC
few	TRBV18	TRBD1	TRBJ2-6	CASSTRGQGASGANVLTF	TGTGCCAGCTCAACCCGGGGACAGGGGGCCTCTGGGGCCAACGTCCTGACTTTC
NA	TRBV10-3	TRBD1	TRBJ2-7	CAISEGTGGNGEQYF	TGTGCCATCAGTGAGGGGACAGGGGGAAATGGCGAGCAGTACTTC
few	TRBV28	NA	TRBJ1-6	CASRPAFNSPLHF	TGTGCCAGCAGGCCAGCCTTTAATTCACCCCTCCACTTT
NA	TRBV12-3/TRBV12-4	TRBD1	TRBJ2-5	CASKPGGLLQETQYF	TGTGCCAGCAAGCCAGGGGGCCTCCTCCAAGAGACCCAGTACTTC
few	TRBV3-1	TRBD1	TRBJ1-1	CASSRTGGTEAFF	TGTGCCAGCAGCAGGACAGGGGGCACTGAAGCTTTCTTT